A selection of T cell receptor beta chains follows, all from one sample in a study of shared clonotypes between healthy human individuals. This table comes from immunoSEQ multiplex PCR, and its TCRdb copy is limited to in-frame clones, with some not included. The sample holds approximately 1.9 million clones, around 93% seen once. The sample was naive CD8+ T cells from PBMCs. The receptors here all came from a man younger than 30 in good health. Some clones in this sample may be carry-over from other donors' samples. Each CDR3 is given with its conserved first and last residue. The D gene is left open where the match is weak. Not every row has a clone size; where given, it reads once, few, many or a size class.

abundance	d_gene	v_gene	j_gene	len	CDR3aa	CDR3nt
.	.	TRBV27	TRBJ1-2	15	CASSPQGTNFYGYTF	TGTGCCAGCAGTCCCCAGGGGACCAACTTCTATGGCTACACCTTC
.	.	TRBV21-1	TRBJ2-1	12	CASSNQRDEQFF	TGTGCCAGCAGCAATCAAAGAGATGAGCAGTTCTTC
.	TRBD2	TRBV27	TRBJ2-2	18	CASSLSLTSGRSTGELFF	TGTGCCAGCAGTTTATCCTTAACTAGCGGGAGAAGCACCGGGGAGCTGTTTTTT
.	TRBD1	TRBV7-9	TRBJ2-2	15	CASSPGQGRTGELFF	TGTGCCAGCAGCCCTGGACAGGGAAGAACCGGGGAGCTGTTTTTT
.	TRBD2	TRBV7-9	TRBJ2-1	18	CASSPDGLATKGRNEQFF	TGTGCCAGCAGCCCCGATGGACTAGCGACAAAGGGTAGGAATGAGCAGTTCTTC
.	.	TRBV18	TRBJ2-7	15	CASSHSPSEGDEQYF	TGTGCCAGCTCACATTCGCCGTCCGAGGGGGACGAGCAGTACTTC
.	.	TRBV27	TRBJ2-7	12	CASSLSGGAPYF	TGTGCCAGCAGTTTATCAGGGGGGGCCCCGTACTTC
.	TRBD1	TRBV5-8	TRBJ1-2	16	CASSNYRDRDNYGYTF	TGTGCCAGCAGCAATTACCGGGACAGGGATAACTATGGCTACACCTTC
.	.	TRBV6-5	TRBJ2-3	16	CASSYSKSTGTDTQYF	TGTGCCAGCAGTTACTCGAAGTCGACCGGCACAGATACGCAGTATTTT
.	.	TRBV19	TRBJ1-5	15	CASSNDRNSYQPQHF	TGTGCCAGTAGTAACGACCGAAACAGTTATCAGCCCCAGCATTTT
.	.	TRBV6-5	TRBJ1-2	15	CASSYGEGRSYGYTF	TGTGCCAGCAGTTACGGAGAGGGGCGCAGCTATGGCTACACCTTC
.	.	TRBV29-1	TRBJ2-1	14	CSATGVGSYNEQFF	TGCAGCGCTACGGGCGTGGGGAGTTACAATGAGCAGTTCTTC
.	.	TRBV30	TRBJ2-7	13	CAWSVGYNYEQYF	TGTGCCTGGAGTGTCGGGTATAACTACGAGCAGTACTTC
.	TRBD2	TRBV6-5	TRBJ2-7	15	CASRGLAGVTYEQYF	TGTGCCAGCAGGGGACTAGCGGGAGTTACCTACGAGCAGTACTTC
.	.	TRBV4-3	TRBJ2-7	15	CASSQARGRGYEQYF	TGCGCCAGCAGCCAAGCACGGGGAAGGGGCTACGAGCAGTACTTC
.	TRBD1	TRBV6-5	TRBJ1-2	14	CASDTGARNYGYTF	TGTGCCAGCGACACAGGGGCCCGAAACTATGGCTACACCTTC
.	.	TRBV19	TRBJ1-5	14	CASSIVLINQPQHF	TGTGCCAGTAGTATAGTCCTTATTAATCAGCCCCAGCATTTT
once	.	TRBV11-2	TRBJ1-2	16	CASSSPLTESLYGYTF	TGTGCCAGCAGCTCTCCTCTGACTGAGAGCCTCTATGGCTACACCTTC
few	.	TRBV28	TRBJ1-5	13	CASSRGWGQPQHF	TGTGCCAGCAGTCGAGGGTGGGGTCAGCCCCAGCATTTT
.	.	TRBV6-1	TRBJ1-2	13	CASTDGPPYGYTF	TGTGCCAGCACGGACGGGCCCCCCTATGGCTACACCTTC
.	TRBD1	TRBV10-3	TRBJ2-1	14	CAIRDRGGYNEQFF	TGTGCCATTAGGGACAGGGGTGGCTACAATGAGCAGTTCTTC
.	TRBD1	TRBV19	TRBJ2-7	13	CASAGQDQEEQYF	TGTGCCAGTGCCGGACAGGACCAGGAGGAGCAGTACTTC
.	.	TRBV7-9	TRBJ2-3	15	CASGRVSLGTDTQYF	TGTGCCAGCGGCAGAGTGTCTCTTGGCACAGATACGCAGTATTTT
.	TRBD1	TRBV11-2	TRBJ2-7	15	CASSLDRTGANEQYF	TGTGCCAGCAGCTTAGATCGTACAGGGGCCAACGAGCAGTACTTC